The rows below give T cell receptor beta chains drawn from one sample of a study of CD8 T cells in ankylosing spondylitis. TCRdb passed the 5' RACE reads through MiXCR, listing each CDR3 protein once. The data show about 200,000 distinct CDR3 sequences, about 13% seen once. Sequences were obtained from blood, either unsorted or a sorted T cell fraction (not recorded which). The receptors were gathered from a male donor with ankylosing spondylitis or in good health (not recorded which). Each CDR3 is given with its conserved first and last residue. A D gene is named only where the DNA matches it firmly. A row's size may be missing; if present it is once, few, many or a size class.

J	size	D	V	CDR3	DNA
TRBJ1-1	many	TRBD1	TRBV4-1	CASSLQGADTEAFF	TGCGCCAGCAGCCTTCAGGGGGCGGACACTGAAGCTTTCTTT
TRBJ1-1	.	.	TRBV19	CASSILASTEAFF	TGTGCCAGTAGTATACTGGCCTCCACTGAAGCTTTCTTT
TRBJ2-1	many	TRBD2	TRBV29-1	CSVEDWLAGGLNEQFF	TGCAGCGTTGAAGATTGGCTAGCGGGAGGGCTCAATGAGCAGTTCTTC
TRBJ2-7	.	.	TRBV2	CASAQAYEQYF	TGTGCCAGCGCCCAAGCCTACGAGCAGTACTTC
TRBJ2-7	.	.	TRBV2	CACHVDSWYF	TGTGCCTGTCATGTGGACAGTTGGTACTTC
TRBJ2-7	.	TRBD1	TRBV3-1	CASSQQGALSSYEQYF	TGTGCCAGCAGCCAACAGGGGGCCTTGAGCTCCTACGAGCAGTACTTC
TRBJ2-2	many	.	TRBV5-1	CASQGSGAGTGELFF	TGCGCCAGTCAGGGCTCCGGGGCAGGGACCGGGGAGCTGTTTTTT
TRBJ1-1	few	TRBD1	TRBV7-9	CASSFLETGASAFF	TGTGCCAGCAGCTTTCTAGAGACAGGGGCGAGCGCTTTCTTT
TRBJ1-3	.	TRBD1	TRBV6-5	CASSNPQGARDTIYF	TGTGCCAGCAGTAACCCACAGGGGGCTAGGGACACCATATATTTT
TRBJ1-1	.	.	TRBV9	CASSVGQTSNTEAFF	TGTGCCAGCAGCGTTGGACAGACGTCGAACACTGAAGCTTTCTTT
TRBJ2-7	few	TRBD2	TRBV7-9	CASSTSGRYEQYF	TGTGCCAGCAGTACTAGCGGGAGGTACGAGCAGTACTTC
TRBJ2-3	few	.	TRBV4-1	CASSQLRLVGGTDTQYF	TGCGCCAGCAGCCAGTTAAGACTAGTGGGCGGAACAGATACGCAGTATTTT
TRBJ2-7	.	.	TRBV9	CASARAAQYEQYF	TGTGCCAGCGCGAGGGCAGCCCAATACGAGCAGTACTTC
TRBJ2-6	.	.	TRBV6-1	CASSGGTGANVLTF	TGTGCCAGCAGTGGAGGGACTGGGGCCAACGTCCTGACTTTC
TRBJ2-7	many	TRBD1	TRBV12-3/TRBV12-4	CASSPYRGSYEQYF	TGTGCCAGCAGTCCCTACAGGGGATCCTACGAGCAGTACTTC
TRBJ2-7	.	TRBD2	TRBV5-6	CASSPGGLTTYEQYF	TGTGCCAGCAGCCCGGGGGGACTAACAACCTACGAGCAGTACTTC
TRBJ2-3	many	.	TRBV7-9	CASSPEDVLTDTQYF	TGTGCCAGCAGCCCCGAGGATGTTCTCACAGATACGCAGTATTTT
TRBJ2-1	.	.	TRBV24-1	CATSAGGPYNEQFF	TGTGCCACCAGTGCAGGGGGGCCCTACAATGAGCAGTTCTTC
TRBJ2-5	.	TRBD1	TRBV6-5	CASSYSVEGAQETQYF	TGTGCCAGCAGTTACTCGGTTGAGGGGGCCCAGGAGACCCAGTACTTC
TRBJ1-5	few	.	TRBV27	CASSRDLRTNQPQHF	TGTGCCAGCAGTCGGGACTTACGCACAAATCAGCCCCAGCATTTT
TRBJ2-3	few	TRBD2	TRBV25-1	CASRGTSGTGTDTQYF	TGTGCCAGCAGAGGGACTAGCGGTACGGGCACAGATACGCAGTATTTT
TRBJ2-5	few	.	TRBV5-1	CASLGDSYQETQYF	TGCGCCAGCCTCGGGGACTCCTACCAAGAGACCCAGTACTTC
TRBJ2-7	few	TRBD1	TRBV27	CASSSTTGGIAYEQYF	TGTGCCAGCAGTTCTACTACAGGGGGAATCGCCTACGAGCAGTACTTC
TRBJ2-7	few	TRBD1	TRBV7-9	CASSPETGGEQYF	TGTGCCAGCAGCCCTGAGACAGGGGGCGAGCAGTACTTC
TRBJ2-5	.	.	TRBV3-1	CASSRPPSAETQYF	TGTGCCAGCAGCCGGCCCCCCAGCGCCGAGACCCAGTACTTC
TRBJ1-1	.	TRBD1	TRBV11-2	CASSPPTGAFTEAFF	TGTGCCAGCAGCCCGCCAACAGGGGCGTTCACTGAAGCTTTCTTT
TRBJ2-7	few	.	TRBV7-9	CASSSSEAYEQYF	TGTGCCAGCAGCTCCTCGGAGGCCTACGAGCAGTACTTC
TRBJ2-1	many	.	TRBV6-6	CASSYGGNEQFF	TGTGCCAGCAGTTACGGGGGGAATGAGCAGTTCTTC
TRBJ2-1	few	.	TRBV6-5	CASSLKGEPYNEQFF	TGTGCCAGCAGTTTAAAGGGGGAGCCCTATAATGAGCAGTTCTTC
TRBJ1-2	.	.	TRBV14	CASSQGELGYTF	TGTGCCAGCAGCCAAGGGGAATTAGGCTACACCTTC
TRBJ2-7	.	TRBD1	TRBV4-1	CASSQGQGASYEQYF	TGCGCCAGCAGCCAAGGACAGGGGGCCTCCTACGAGCAGTACTTC
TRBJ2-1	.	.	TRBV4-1	CASSQGGPQGNEQFF	TGCGCCAGCAGCCAAGGCGGGCCGCAGGGCAATGAGCAGTTCTTC
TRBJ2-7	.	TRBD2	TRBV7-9	CASSQTSGRARYEQYF	TGTGCCAGCAGCCAGACTAGCGGGAGGGCCAGGTACGAGCAGTACTTC
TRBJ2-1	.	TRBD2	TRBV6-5	CASSSGLAEPYNEQFF	TGTGCCAGCAGTTCGGGACTAGCGGAACCCTACAATGAGCAGTTCTTC
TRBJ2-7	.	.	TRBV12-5	CASGTITGIPYEQYF	TGTGCTAGTGGGACGATAACAGGGATTCCCTACGAGCAGTACTTC
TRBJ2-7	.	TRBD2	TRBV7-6	CASSSRLAGGSYEQYF	TGTGCCAGCAGCTCCCGACTAGCGGGAGGGTCCTACGAGCAGTACTTC
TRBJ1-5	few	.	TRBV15	CATSRERGEPQHF	TGTGCCACCAGCAGGGAGAGGGGGGAGCCCCAGCATTTT
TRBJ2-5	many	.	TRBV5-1	CASSLAPEETQYF	TGCGCCAGCAGCTTGGCCCCAGAAGAGACCCAGTACTTC
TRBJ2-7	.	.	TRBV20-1	CSARERGEQYF	TGCAGTGCTAGAGAACGGGGCGAGCAGTACTTC
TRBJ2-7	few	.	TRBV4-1	CASSQEELGVYEQYF	TGCGCCAGCAGCCAAGAGGAATTGGGAGTGTACGAGCAGTACTTC
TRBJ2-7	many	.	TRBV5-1	CASSEGRSAYEQYF	TGCGCCAGCAGCGAGGGACGGTCAGCCTACGAGCAGTACTTC
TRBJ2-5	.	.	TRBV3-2	CATSQDVASGGTSQETQYF	TGTGCCACCAGCCAAGATGTGGCTAGCGGGGGAACATCTCAAGAGACCCAGTACTTC
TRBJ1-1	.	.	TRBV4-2	CASSQETALMNTEAFF	TGTGCCAGCAGCCAAGAAACGGCCCTTATGAACACTGAAGCTTTCTTT
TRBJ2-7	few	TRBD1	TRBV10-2	CASRGTGVSYEQYF	TGCGCCAGCAGGGGAACAGGGGTCAGCTACGAGCAGTACTTC
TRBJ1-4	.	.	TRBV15	CATSRVPAMGPGEKLFF	TGTGCCACCAGCAGAGTGCCAGCTATGGGACCTGGGGAAAAACTGTTTTTT
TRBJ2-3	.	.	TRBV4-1	CASSQDLTTDTQYF	TGCGCCAGCAGCCAAGATCTCACAACCGATACGCAGTATTTT
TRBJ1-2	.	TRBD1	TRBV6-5	CASSYFRGPNYGYTF	TGTGCCAGCAGTTACTTTAGGGGGCCTAACTATGGCTACACCTTC
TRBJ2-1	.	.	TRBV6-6	CASSLAEEQFF	TGTGCCAGCAGTTTAGCCGAGGAGCAGTTCTTC